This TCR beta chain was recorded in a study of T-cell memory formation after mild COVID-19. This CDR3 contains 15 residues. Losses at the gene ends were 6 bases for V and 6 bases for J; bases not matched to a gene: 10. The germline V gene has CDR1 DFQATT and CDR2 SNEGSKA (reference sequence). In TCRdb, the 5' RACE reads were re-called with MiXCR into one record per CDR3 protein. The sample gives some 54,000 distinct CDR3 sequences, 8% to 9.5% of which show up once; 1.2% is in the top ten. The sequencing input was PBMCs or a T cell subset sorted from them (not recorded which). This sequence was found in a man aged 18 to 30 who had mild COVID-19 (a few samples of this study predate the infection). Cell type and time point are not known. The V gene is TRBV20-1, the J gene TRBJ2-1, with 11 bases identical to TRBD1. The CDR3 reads CSALSRDRGFNEQFF. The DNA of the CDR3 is TGCAGTGCCCTCAGCAGGGACAGGGGGTTCAATGAGCAGTTCTTC.